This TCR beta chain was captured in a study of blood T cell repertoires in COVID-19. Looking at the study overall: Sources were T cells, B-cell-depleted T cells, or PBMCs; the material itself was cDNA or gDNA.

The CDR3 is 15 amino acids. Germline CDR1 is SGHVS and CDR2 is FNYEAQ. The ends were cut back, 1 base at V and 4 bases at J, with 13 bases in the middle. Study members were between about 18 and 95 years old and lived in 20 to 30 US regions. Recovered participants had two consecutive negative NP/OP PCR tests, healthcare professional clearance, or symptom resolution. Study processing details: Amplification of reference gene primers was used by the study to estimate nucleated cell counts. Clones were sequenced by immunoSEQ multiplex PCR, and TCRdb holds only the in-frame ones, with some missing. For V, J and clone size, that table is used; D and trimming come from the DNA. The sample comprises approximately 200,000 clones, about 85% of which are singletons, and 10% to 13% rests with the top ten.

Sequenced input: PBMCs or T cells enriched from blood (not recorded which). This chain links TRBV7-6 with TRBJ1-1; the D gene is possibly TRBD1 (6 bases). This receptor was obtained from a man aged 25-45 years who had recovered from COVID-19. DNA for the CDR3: TGTGCCAGCAGCTTAGGGGCAGGGGCAGGCACTGAAGCTTTCTTT. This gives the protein CASSLGAGAGTEAFF. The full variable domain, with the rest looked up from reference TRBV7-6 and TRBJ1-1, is GAGVSQSPRYKVTKRGQDVALRCDPISGHVSLYWYRQALGQGPEFLTYFNYEAQQDKSGLPNDRFSAERPEGSISTLTIQRTEQRDSAMYRCASSLGAGAGTEAFFGQGTRLTVV.